The subject of this entry is one TCR beta chain. Its antigen is currently unknown. This specimen belongs to a study of breast tumors, draining lymph nodes, adjacent tissues. One entry per CDR3 protein results from TCRdb running MiXCR on the multiplex PCR reads. The sample holds over 250,000 distinct CDR3 sequences, roughly 30% seen once. Study-wide results and caveats: Tumor T cell lymph node origin was a supported hypothesis, not proven. Findings are consistent with lymph node origin and intratumoral expansion of most tumor T cells.

J gave up 3 bases and V 0 bases, and 6 bases lay outside the gene matches. The V gene's germline CDR1 is SGHNT and CDR2 YYREEE (reference sequence). This CDR3 contains 16 residues. Breast cancer patients provided tissue from their axillary draining lymph nodes. Sequencing used axillary lymph node tissue. The V call is TRBV5-4, the J call TRBJ2-1, with 7 positions matching TRBD1. This TCR was recovered from a female donor with breast cancer. Some clones in this sample may be carry-over from other donors' samples. The CDR3 nucleotides are TGTGCCAGCAGCTTGGTAGACAGGGAGTTCTACAATGAGCAGTTCTTC. Amino acids: CASSLVDREFYNEQFF.